This TCR beta chain was identified in a study of shared clonotypes between healthy human individuals (dated by TCRdb to the early 2020s). With regard to the full study: Two women and three men aged 18 to 49 years were included in the cohort. To increase sequencing depth and limit assay-specific biases, different laboratories used diverse techniques to prepare libraries and sequence TCR repertoires. Per donor, three plates each were used for CD4 naive and CD4 memory, two for CD8 naive, and one for CD8 memory. To estimate repertoire size and how much clonotypes are shared between individuals, the study performed deep sequencing of blood TCR repertoires from roughly five healthy adults. Leukapheresis yielded between about 0.8 and 8.9 billion PBMCs per donor.

The donors were healthy, HIV-negative adults with no recently reported acute infections or vaccinations. Every donor was a Caucasian adult living in Nashville, Tennessee, USA. CD4+ T cells were enriched by magnetic negative selection, after which naive cells were positively selected on CD45RA and the negative fraction was taken as the memory subset. Blood was obtained by leukapheresis, after which PBMCs were separated by Ficoll-Histopaque density gradient centrifugation and cryopreserved in liquid nitrogen vapor phase. Analytical flow cytometry was used to check the purity and quantity of each magnetically sorted T cell population. From each sorted fraction, genomic DNA was isolated and quantified by UV absorbance on a Nanodrop 2000c. What the work shows at the level of the full study, not this receptor alone: The genetic and exposure-history diversity represented was limited by the small number of donors. Only blood was sampled, and tissue TCR repertoires likely differ from those in blood. Compared with non-shared clonotypes, clonotypes shared by all four sorted-subset donors had higher generation probabilities. Pairwise subsampling led to the expectation that sequencing depth would affect the degree of clonotype sharing among donors. About 5% of naive CD4, around 3.5% of naive CD8, roughly 2.4% of memory CD4, and 0.35% to 0.4% of memory CD8 clonotypes were shared across a handful of donors. Incomplete sequencing was indicated by rarefaction of sorted-subset datasets, despite the large sequencing depth. Naive subsets generally had larger estimated clonotype richness than memory subsets did.

A note on this clone: The target of this receptor is not known. Base qualities were left out, and no much larger clone turns up one base away.

TCR CDR3 regions were amplified from genomic DNA by multiplex PCR using the deep immunoSEQ assay. Extracted genomic DNA from each cell subset was spread evenly across all wells of several immunoSEQ 96-well plates, with each plate serving as a replicate. Each replicate PCR for sorted subsets received about 200 ng genomic DNA, equal to about 30,000 T cell genomes. Purified libraries were quantified with a Qubit 3.0 fluorometer, sized on a Bioanalyzer 2100, and re-quantified with the KAPA Library Quantification kit. Every immunoSEQ 96-well plate was sequenced on a dedicated single-read 150-cycle Illumina NextSeq 550 flow cell. Per the original workflow: Because the immunoSEQ output held only junctional sequences and lacked quality scores, the filtering could not match the filtering applied to full-length reads. Sequences were annotated with PyIR, a Python wrapper for IgBLAST v1.9, using IMGT germline references to assign V/J genes and CDR3. Any read was removed if the V/J assignment was weak (E-value above 1e-6), the CDR3 was missing, or the read contained stop codons, out-of-frame junctions, or ambiguous translated residues. A V3J clonotype was defined by an identical inferred V gene, J gene, and CDR3 amino acid sequence. Percentage overlap between repertoires was calculated by dividing the number of shared unique clonotypes by the size of the smaller repertoire. Repertoire richness was assessed with RTK rarefaction, the Chao1 estimator, and Recon v2.1 estimates of unobserved clonotypes. Generation probabilities for all TCRbeta clonotypes obtained by the gDNA method from a handful of donors were computed using OLGA. Drawn from immuneACCESS, this table holds only the in-frame rearrangements with V and J called that TCRdb kept. Clones are partly lost; checked studies trace under half to an unresolved V gene and leave the rest unexplained. V and J calls and clone size are given by that table; D and trimming were obtained from the DNA. A total of roughly 700,000 clones appear in this sample, around 74% of them only once. The ten most abundant clones make up approximately 1.6% of the sample.

This clonotype was obtained from a woman under 40 in good health. The sample taken for sequencing was memory CD4+ T cells sorted from blood. The intended sense of this specimen's cell subset or site label: CD45RA-negative fraction.

The base sequence is TGTGCCAGTAGTCGGACAGGGGGCAAGAGGACAGATACGCAGTATTTT. This translates into CASSRTGGKRTDTQYF. The chain is made from TRBV19 and TRBJ2-3; TRBD1 agrees with 11 junctional bases. The CDR3 has 16 amino acids, counting the end cysteine and phenylalanine. The read is trimmed to its CDR3 DNA, 48 bases read in frame from base 1. CDR1 LNHDA and CDR2 SQIVND were looked up in the germline V gene (reference sequence). From V the trimming removes 5 bases and from J it removes 3 bases, while the gene matches leave 7 bases of the junction unaccounted for.